This T cell receptor (beta chain) was observed in a study of OX40 agonist ivuxolimab in advanced cancers. On the study more broadly: Hepatocellular carcinoma, melanoma, renal cell or head and neck cancer affected the dose-escalation patients. Under the entry rules, prior anti-PD-1, anti-PD-L1 or anti-CTLA-4 therapy was allowed, and approximately 36% had some.

Germline V gene lookup returns CDR1 LNHDA and CDR2 SQIVND (reference sequence). The CDR3 runs to 13 residues. V lost 2 bases, J lost 4 bases, and 1 base stayed unmatched. Sequencing used immunoSEQ multiplex PCR; TCRdb keeps in-frame clones, though not all of them. This sample carries about 91,000 clones, around 87% of them seen once, and the ten largest clones take about 4.5%. V and J are TRBV19 and TRBJ1-1; 7 nucleotides align to TRBD1. The clonotype was recovered from an adult with an advanced solid tumor such as melanoma, head and neck, liver or kidney cancer. The sequencing here drew on CD4+ or CD8+ T cells sorted from blood, taken in a trial of the OX40 agonist ivuxolimab. The CDR3 is CASSIPGGTEAFF. In nucleotides, the CDR3 is TGTGCCAGTAGTATACCAGGGGGCACTGAAGCTTTCTTT.